The following is a T cell receptor (beta chain) sequence with its context. TCRdb re-called the 5' RACE reads with MiXCR, one entry per CDR3 protein. The table includes hundreds of thousands of distinct CDR3 sequences, around 30% detected once. This sample was taken from a study of T-cell memory formation after mild COVID-19. Germline CDR1 reads SNHLY; CDR2 reads FYNNEI. With V trimmed by 4 bases and J by 6 bases, 5 bases remained unmatched. The length of the CDR3 is 15 residues. Sequencing input: PBMCs or a T cell subset sorted from them (not recorded which). This chain connects TRBV2 to TRBJ2-4; TRBD1 matches 11 bases. The TCR comes from an adult woman who had mild COVID-19 (a few samples of this study predate the infection). Cell type and time point are not known. This chain's CDR3 is CASSGYGTGGNIQYF. CDR3 DNA sequence: TGTGCCAGCAGTGGCTACGGGACAGGGGGAAACATTCAGTACTTC.